This record looks at one T cell receptor beta chain sequence and its context. This sample stems from a study of shared T cell receptors in the human thymus. Libraries were prepared by immunoSEQ multiplex PCR; TCRdb keeps only in-frame clonotypes and omits some of them. The sample has 600,000 to 900,000 clones, approximately 85% seen once. V lost 2 bases, J lost 6 bases, and 11 bases lay in between. This CDR3 has 14 residues. Germline V gives CDR1 KGHSH, CDR2 LQKENI. A further study also used this sample, focusing on human thymus T cells. That paper adds: Thymic TCR repertoires of unrelated people reportedly overlapped highly.

The sequence derives from a girl under two years old with a congenital heart defect. The V and J genes are TRBV18 and TRBJ1-5; D possibly corresponds to TRBD1 (6 bases). Material: thymocytes. The CDR3 is CASSPAGAGQPQHF. The CDR3 DNA reads TGTGCCAGCTCACCAGCGGGGGCGGGTCAGCCCCAGCATTTT.